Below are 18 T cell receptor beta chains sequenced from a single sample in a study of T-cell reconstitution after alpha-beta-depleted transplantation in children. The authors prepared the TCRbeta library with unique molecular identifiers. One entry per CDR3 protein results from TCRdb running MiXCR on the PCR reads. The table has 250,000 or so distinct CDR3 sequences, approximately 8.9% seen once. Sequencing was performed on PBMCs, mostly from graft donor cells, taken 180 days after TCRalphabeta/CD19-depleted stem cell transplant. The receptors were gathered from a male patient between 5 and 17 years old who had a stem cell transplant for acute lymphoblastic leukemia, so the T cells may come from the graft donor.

The chain's CDR3 is CASSLSISDRGYGYTF. The CDR3 coding sequence is TGTGCCAGCAGCTTATCGATCTCGGACAGGGGCTATGGCTACACCTTC. The chain carries TRBV11-2 and TRBJ1-2, with 9 bases lining up with TRBD1. This CDR3 has 16 amino acids. The germline V gene encodes CDR1 SGHAT and CDR2 FQNNGV. Trimming at V came to 2 bases and at J to 4 bases, leaving 8 bases not matched to a gene.

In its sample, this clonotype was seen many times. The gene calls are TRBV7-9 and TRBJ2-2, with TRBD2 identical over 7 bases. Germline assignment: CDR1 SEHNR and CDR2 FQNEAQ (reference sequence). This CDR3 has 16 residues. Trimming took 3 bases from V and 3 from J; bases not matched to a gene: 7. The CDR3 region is CASSFRGLEDTGELFF. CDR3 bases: TGTGCCAGCAGCTTCCGTGGACTAGAGGACACCGGGGAGCTGTTTTTT.

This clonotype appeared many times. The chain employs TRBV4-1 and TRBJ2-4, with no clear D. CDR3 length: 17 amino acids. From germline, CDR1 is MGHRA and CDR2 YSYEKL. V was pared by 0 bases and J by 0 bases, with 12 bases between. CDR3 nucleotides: TGCGCCAGCAGCCAAGATTGGCCTACGGGAGCCAAAAACATTCAGTACTTC. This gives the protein CASSQDWPTGAKNIQYF.

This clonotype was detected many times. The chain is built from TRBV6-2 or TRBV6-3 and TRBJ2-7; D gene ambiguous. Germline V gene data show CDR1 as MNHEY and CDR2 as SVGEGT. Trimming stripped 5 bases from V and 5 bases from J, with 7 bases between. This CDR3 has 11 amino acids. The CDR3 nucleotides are TGTGCCAGCAGTAACCATAACGAGCAGTACTTC. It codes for CASSNHNEQYF.

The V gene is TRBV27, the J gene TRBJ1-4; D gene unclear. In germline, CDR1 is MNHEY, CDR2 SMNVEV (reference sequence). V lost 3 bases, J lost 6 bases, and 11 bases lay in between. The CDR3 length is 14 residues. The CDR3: CASSFTGIHEKLFF. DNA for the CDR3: TGTGCCAGCAGTTTCACCGGGATCCATGAAAAACTGTTTTTT.

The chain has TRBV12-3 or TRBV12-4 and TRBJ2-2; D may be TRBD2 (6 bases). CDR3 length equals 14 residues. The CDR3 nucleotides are TGTACCTTCAGTTTAGGGAGGCGGACCGGGGAGCTGTTTTTT. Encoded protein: CTFSLGRRTGELFF.

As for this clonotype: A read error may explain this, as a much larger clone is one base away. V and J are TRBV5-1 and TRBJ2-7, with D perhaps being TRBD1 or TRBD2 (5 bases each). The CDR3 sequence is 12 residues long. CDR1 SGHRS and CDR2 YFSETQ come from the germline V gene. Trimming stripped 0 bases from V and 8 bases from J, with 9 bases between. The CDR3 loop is CASSLGGAQQYF. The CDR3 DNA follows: TGCGCCAGCAGCTTGGGAGGGGCCCAGCAGTACTTC.

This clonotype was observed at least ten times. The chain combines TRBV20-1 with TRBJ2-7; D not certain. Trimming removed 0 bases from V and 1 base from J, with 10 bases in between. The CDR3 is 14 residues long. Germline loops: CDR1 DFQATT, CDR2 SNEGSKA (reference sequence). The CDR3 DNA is TGCAGTGCTAGAGAGGCTAGGATTTCCTACGAGCAGTACTTC. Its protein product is CSAREARISYEQYF.

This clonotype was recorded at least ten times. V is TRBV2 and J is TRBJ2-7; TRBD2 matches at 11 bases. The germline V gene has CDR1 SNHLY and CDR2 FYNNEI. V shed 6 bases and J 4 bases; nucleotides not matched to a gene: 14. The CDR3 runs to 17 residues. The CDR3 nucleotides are TGTGCCAGCAGGGAAATGGGACTGAGGACTAGCGGGTACGAGCAGTACTTC. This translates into CASREMGLRTSGYEQYF.

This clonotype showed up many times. The CDR3 region has the DNA TGCAGTGCTAGTCCCAGGGGATTCCAAGAGACCCAGTACTTC. It specifies CSASPRGFQETQYF. The rearrangement links TRBV20-1 to TRBJ2-5; tentatively, D is TRBD1 (6 bases). Trimming stripped 3 bases from V and 1 base from J, with 12 bases between. CDR3 length: 14 amino acids. The V gene's germline CDR1 is DFQATT and CDR2 SNEGSKA (reference sequence).

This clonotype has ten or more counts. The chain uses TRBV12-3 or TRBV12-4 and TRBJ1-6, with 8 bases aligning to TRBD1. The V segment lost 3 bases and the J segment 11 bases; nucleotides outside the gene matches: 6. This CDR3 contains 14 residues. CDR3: CASSLGDRRTPLHF. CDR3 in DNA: TGTGCCAGCAGTTTGGGGGACAGGAGGACACCCCTCCACTTT.

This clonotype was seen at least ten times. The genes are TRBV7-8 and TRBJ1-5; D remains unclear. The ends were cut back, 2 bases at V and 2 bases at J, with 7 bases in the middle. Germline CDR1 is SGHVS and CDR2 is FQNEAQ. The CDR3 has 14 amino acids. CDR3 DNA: TGTGCCAGCAGCTTACCGGGCGGCAATCAGCCCCAGCATTTT. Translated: CASSLPGGNQPQHF.

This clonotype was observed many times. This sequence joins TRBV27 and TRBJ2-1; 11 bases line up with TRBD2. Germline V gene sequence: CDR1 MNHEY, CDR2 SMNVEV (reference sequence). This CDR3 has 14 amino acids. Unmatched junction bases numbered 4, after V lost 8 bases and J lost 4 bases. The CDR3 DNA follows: TGTGCCAGCTCGGGACTAGCGGCTTACAATGAGCAGTTCTTC. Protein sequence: CASSGLAAYNEQFF.

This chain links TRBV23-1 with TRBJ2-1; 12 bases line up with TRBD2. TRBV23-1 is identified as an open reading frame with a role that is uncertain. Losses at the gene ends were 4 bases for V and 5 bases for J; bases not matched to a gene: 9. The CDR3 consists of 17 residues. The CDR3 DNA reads TGCGCCAGCAGTCCCCCTAGCGGGGGGGCAGAGAACAATGAGCAGTTCTTC. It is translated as CASSPPSGGAENNEQFF.

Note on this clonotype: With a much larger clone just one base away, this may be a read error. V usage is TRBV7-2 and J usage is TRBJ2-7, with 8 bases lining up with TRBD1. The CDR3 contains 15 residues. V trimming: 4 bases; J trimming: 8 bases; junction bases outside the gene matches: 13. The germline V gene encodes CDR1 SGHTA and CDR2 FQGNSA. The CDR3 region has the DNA TGTGCCAGCAGCTCGGGACAGGCCATCGTTTACAAGCAGTACTTC. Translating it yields CASSSGQAIVYKQYF. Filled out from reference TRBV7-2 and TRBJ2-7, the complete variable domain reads GAGVSQSPSNKVTEKGKDVELRCDPISGHTALYWYRQSLGQGLEFLIYFQGNSAPDKSGLPSDRFSAERTGGSVSTLTIQRTQQEDSAVYLCASSSGQAIVYKQYFGPGTRLTVT.

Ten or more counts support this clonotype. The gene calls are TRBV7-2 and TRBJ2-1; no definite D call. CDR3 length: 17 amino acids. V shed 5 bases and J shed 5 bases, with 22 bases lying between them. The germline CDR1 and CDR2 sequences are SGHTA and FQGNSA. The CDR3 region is CASSPSFGGIFNNEQFF. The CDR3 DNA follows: TGTGCCAGCAGCCCCTCGTTCGGCGGTATCTTTAACAATGAGCAGTTCTTC.

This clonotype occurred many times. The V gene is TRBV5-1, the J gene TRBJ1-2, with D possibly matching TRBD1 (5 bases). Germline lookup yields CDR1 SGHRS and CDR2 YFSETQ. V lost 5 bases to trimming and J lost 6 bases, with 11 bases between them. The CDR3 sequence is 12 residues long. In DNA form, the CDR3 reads TGCGCCAGCAGTGGGACGGGGGATGGCTACACCTTC. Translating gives CASSGTGDGYTF. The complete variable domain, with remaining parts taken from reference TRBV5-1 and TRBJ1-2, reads KAGVTQTPRYLIKTRGQQVTLSCSPISGHRSVSWYQQTPGQGLQFLFEYFSETQRNKGNFPGRFSGRQFSNSRSEMNVSTLELGDSALYLCASSGTGDGYTFGSGTRLTVV.

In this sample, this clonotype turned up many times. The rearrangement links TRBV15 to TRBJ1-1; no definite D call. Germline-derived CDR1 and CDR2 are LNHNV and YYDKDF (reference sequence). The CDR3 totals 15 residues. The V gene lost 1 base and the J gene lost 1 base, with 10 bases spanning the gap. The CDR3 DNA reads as TGTGCCACCAGCAGAGTAGGGCAGCCGAACACTGAAGCTTTCTTT. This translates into CATSRVGQPNTEAFF.